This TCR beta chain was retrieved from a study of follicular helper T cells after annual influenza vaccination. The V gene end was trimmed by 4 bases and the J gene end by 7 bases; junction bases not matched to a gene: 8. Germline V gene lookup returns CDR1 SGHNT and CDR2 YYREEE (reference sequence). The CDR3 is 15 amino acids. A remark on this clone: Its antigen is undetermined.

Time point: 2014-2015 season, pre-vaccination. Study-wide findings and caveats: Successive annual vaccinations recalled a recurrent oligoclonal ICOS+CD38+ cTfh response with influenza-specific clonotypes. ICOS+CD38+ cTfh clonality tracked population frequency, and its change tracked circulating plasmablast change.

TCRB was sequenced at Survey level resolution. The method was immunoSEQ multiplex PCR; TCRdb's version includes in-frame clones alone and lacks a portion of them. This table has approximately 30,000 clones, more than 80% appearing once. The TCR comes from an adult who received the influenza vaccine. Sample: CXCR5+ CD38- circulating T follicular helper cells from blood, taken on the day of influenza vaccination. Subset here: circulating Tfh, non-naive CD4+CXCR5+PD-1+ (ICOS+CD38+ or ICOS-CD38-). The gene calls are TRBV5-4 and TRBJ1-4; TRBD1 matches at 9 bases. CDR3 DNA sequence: TGTGCCAGCAGCGCATCCGGGACAGGGAGTGAAAAACTGTTTTTT. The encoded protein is CASSASGTGSEKLFF.